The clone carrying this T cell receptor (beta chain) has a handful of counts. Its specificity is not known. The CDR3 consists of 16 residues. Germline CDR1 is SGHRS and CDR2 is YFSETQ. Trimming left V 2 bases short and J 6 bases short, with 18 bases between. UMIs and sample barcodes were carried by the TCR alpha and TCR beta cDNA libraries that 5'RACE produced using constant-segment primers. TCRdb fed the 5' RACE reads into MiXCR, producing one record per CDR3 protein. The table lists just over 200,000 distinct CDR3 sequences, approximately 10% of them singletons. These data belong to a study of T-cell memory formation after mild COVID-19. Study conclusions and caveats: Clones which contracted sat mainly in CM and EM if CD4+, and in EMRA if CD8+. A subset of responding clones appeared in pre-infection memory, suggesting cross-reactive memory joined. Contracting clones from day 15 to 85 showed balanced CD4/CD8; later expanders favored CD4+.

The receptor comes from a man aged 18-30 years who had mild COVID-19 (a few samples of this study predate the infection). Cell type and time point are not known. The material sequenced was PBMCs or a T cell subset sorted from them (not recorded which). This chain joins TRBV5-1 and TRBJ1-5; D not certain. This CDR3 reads CASSFAPLRTGQPQHF. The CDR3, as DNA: TGCGCCAGCAGCTTTGCCCCCCTAAGAACGGGTCAGCCCCAGCATTTT.